Shown below are 9 T cell receptor beta chains from a single sample sequenced in a study of shared clonotypes between healthy human individuals. TCRdb's table, derived via immunoSEQ multiplex PCR, lists solely in-frame clones and lacks some. The top ten hold around 12% of the sample, which has 400,000 to 600,000 clones, 75% to 80% seen once. Sequenced material: PBMCs. Every receptor here comes from a woman aged 40-49 years in good health. Some clones in this sample may be carry-over from other donors' samples.

V gene TRBV5-1 combines with J gene TRBJ1-1; D is undetermined. The CDR3 consists of 14 residues. V lost 0 bases, J lost 1 base, and 7 bases lay in between. Germline V CDR1 and CDR2: SGHRS, YFSETQ. CDR3 DNA: TGCGCCAGCAGCTTGGGTGAAAGGAACACTGAAGCTTTCTTT. Protein: CASSLGERNTEAFF.

The chain uses TRBV5-1 and TRBJ2-6; 9 nucleotides line up with TRBD1. This CDR3 has 18 residues. Germline lookup yields CDR1 SGHRS and CDR2 YFSETQ. With V trimmed by 1 base and J by 0 bases, 5 bases remained unmatched. For the CDR3, the DNA is TGCGCCAGCAGCTTGAGGACAGGGGCAAGCTCTGGGGCCAACGTCCTGACTTTC. Protein sequence: CASSLRTGASSGANVLTF. Supplemented by reference TRBV5-1 and TRBJ2-6, the full variable domain reads KAGVTQTPRYLIKTRGQQVTLSCSPISGHRSVSWYQQTPGQGLQFLFEYFSETQRNKGNFPGRFSGRQFSNSRSEMNVSTLELGDSALYLCASSLRTGASSGANVLTFGAGSRLTVL.

This clone was detected a few times. The rearrangement links TRBV10-3 to TRBJ1-5, with 8 bases identical to TRBD1. V dropped 9 bases and J dropped 4; count of bases not matched to a gene: 5. This CDR3 spans 13 amino acids. Germline values: CDR1 ENHRY, CDR2 SYGVKD. CDR3 sequence (DNA): TGTGCCATAGGGGGACAGGATAATCAGCCCCAGCATTTT. The encoded protein is CAIGGQDNQPQHF.

In its sample, this clone was seen once. This chain joins TRBV5-1 and TRBJ2-3; 10 nucleotides line up with TRBD2. After removal of 7 bases from V and 6 bases from J, the junction contained 11 bases not matched to a gene. The CDR3 spans 15 residues. CDR1 is SGHRS and CDR2 is YFSETQ in the germline V gene. CDR3 sequence: CASPWDGSGRDTQYF. Here the CDR3 DNA reads TGCGCCAGCCCCTGGGATGGTAGCGGGAGGGATACGCAGTATTTT. The full variable domain, rest sourced from reference TRBV5-1 and TRBJ2-3, is KAGVTQTPRYLIKTRGQQVTLSCSPISGHRSVSWYQQTPGQGLQFLFEYFSETQRNKGNFPGRFSGRQFSNSRSEMNVSTLELGDSALYLCASPWDGSGRDTQYFGPGTRLTVL.

The chain links TRBV15 to TRBJ1-1; 9 nucleotides align to TRBD1. The V and J ends lost 3 bases and 4 bases, in that order; junction bases with no gene match: 9. Germline V gene data show CDR1 as LNHNV and CDR2 as YYDKDF (reference sequence). The CDR3 spans 16 residues. DNA of the CDR3: TGTGCCACCAGCAGGGGGACCGGACAGGGGCTCACTGAAGCTTTCTTT. It yields the protein CATSRGTGQGLTEAFF.

This chain joins TRBV28 and TRBJ2-2; 10 bases match TRBD2. Germline assignment: CDR1 MDHEN and CDR2 SYDVKM. With V trimmed by 10 bases and J by 5 bases, 16 bases remained unmatched. CDR3 length equals 17 residues. The chain's CDR3 is CATVESGRARRTGELFF. In DNA, the CDR3 is TGTGCCACAGTTGAGAGCGGGAGGGCCCGGAGAACCGGGGAGCTGTTTTTT.

The genes are TRBV5-6 and TRBJ2-3; the match to TRBD2 covers 11 bases. CDR1 is SGHDT and CDR2 is YYEEEE in the germline V gene. There are 17 residues in the CDR3. V shed 5 bases and J 1 base; nucleotides not matched to a gene: 9. This CDR3 reads CASSLATGLAGTDTQYF. CDR3 coding DNA: TGTGCCAGCAGTCTTGCCACGGGACTAGCGGGCACAGATACGCAGTATTTT.

J is TRBJ1-1 and V is TRBV18, with D hard to call. The CDR3 runs 13 residues. The germline CDR1 and CDR2 sequences are KGHSH and LQKENI. Trimming shortened V by 2 bases and J by 7 bases, and 11 bases separated the two germline ends. CDR3 DNA sequence: TGTGCCAGCTCACCAGGAAGGAACTTTGAAGCTTTCTTT. Its protein product is CASSPGRNFEAFF.

The chain recombines TRBV18 with TRBJ2-7; TRBD2 matches at 8 bases. The CDR3 length is 14 residues. Germline CDR1 is KGHSH and CDR2 is LQKENI. V dropped 2 bases and J dropped 7; count of bases not matched to a gene: 7. The CDR3 coding sequence is TGTGCCAGCTCACCAGGGACTAGTCCTCGGGAGCAGTACTTC. It yields the protein CASSPGTSPREQYF.